What follows are 14 T cell receptor beta chains derived from one specimen sequenced in a study of human T cells and chemical hapten exposure. Using its own MiXCR run on the RACE reads, TCRdb lists one record per CDR3 protein. In the table there are about 80,000 distinct CDR3 sequences, around 13% of which are singletons. Indicated time point: pre-sensitization, week 0. Treatment reported: therapeutic diphenylcyclopropenone sensitization with weekly scalp DPC. The source material was whole blood, sampled in connection with sensitization to the hapten diphenylcyclopropenone (DPC). All receptors derive from a woman aged 50 to 65 with alopecia areata. Some clones in this sample may be carry-over from other donors' samples.

The chain carries TRBV18 and TRBJ1-4; D gene unclear. Germline V gives CDR1 KGHSH, CDR2 LQKENI. CDR3 size: 14 residues. V lost 4 bases and J lost 6, with 12 bases in between. For the CDR3, the DNA is TGTGCCAGCTCACTAAGGCCAAAGGATGAAAAACTGTTTTTT. Protein: CASSLRPKDEKLFF. The variable domain in full, with the rest retrieved from reference TRBV18 and TRBJ1-4, is NAGVMQNPRHLVRRRGQEARLRCSPMKGHSHVYWYRQLPEEGLKFMVYLQKENIIDESGMPKERFSAEFPKEGPSILRIQQVVRGDSAAYFCASSLRPKDEKLFFGSGTQLSVL.

This clonotype showed up many times. The rearrangement joins TRBV20-1 to TRBJ2-1; 9 nucleotides align to TRBD1. There are 14 residues in the CDR3. V lost 3 bases to trimming and J lost 7 bases; unmatched junction nucleotides: 7. In germline, CDR1 is DFQATT, CDR2 SNEGSKA (reference sequence). The CDR3 DNA is TGCAGTGCTAGGAGAGGGACAGGGTTAAATGAGCAGTTCTTC. Translating it yields CSARRGTGLNEQFF.

This clonotype has just a few counts. The V call is TRBV20-1, the J call TRBJ2-7; D is undetermined. Trimming cost V 1 base and J 4 bases, with 5 bases left between them. There are 11 residues in the CDR3. The V gene's germline CDR1 is DFQATT and CDR2 SNEGSKA (reference sequence). The CDR3 sequence is CSARAGYEQYF. CDR3 in DNA: TGCAGTGCTAGAGCTGGGTACGAGCAGTACTTC.

The CDR3 DNA reads TGTGCAAGTCGCTTAGCGGCCCGGAACCGTCATAGCAATCAGCCCCAGCATTTT. Protein sequence: CASRLAARNRHSNQPQHF. The rearrangement uses TRBV12-2 and TRBJ1-5; the table assigns TRBD1, which was not confirmed against the DNA. TRBV12-2 has pseudogene status. The CDR3 spans 18 residues.

This clonotype was seen ten or more times. The chain couples TRBV7-2 to TRBJ2-7; D unclear. Germline V lookup: CDR1 SGHTA, CDR2 FQGNSA. V was pared by 5 bases and J by 2 bases, with 13 bases between. This CDR3 spans 14 amino acids. The CDR3 region is CASSMGMRPYEQYF. The CDR3 DNA sequence: TGTGCCAGCAGCATGGGGATGCGACCCTACGAGCAGTACTTC.

This clonotype was detected many times. The CDR3 DNA reads as TGTGCCAGTAGTACAGGACTAGCAGGGTGGCAGTTCTTC. Translation gives CASSTGLAGWQFF. The J gene is TRBJ2-1, the V gene TRBV19; 8 bases are a match to TRBD2. CDR3 length: 13 amino acids. Germline CDR1 is LNHDA and CDR2 is SQIVND (reference sequence). The trim removed 4 bases at V and 12 bases at J, leaving 8 bases unmatched. Looking up the rest from reference TRBV19 and TRBJ2-1 gives the full variable domain: DGGITQSPKYLFRKEGQNVTLSCEQNLNHDAMYWYRQDPGQGLRLIYYSQIVNDFQKGDIAEGYSVSREKKESFPLTVTSAQKNPTAFYLCASSTGLAGWQFFGPGTRLTVL.

This clonotype was counted only a few times. The chain couples TRBV20-1 to TRBJ1-2; no reliable D call. Between the trimmed V and J ends, which lost 1 base and 2 bases, there was a span of 8 bases. Germline CDR1 reads DFQATT; CDR2 reads SNEGSKA (reference sequence). The CDR3 length is 13 residues. The CDR3 spells CSARVGGNYGYTF. In DNA form, the CDR3 reads TGCAGTGCTAGAGTTGGCGGCAACTATGGCTACACCTTC.

This clonotype was seen a handful of times. The V gene is TRBV20-1, the J gene TRBJ1-2; a possible D gene is TRBD1 (5 bases). Germline-derived CDR1 and CDR2 are DFQATT and SNEGSKA (reference sequence). The CDR3 is 14 amino acids. With 3 bases removed from V and 5 bases from J, the gap between germline ends came to 16 bases. As DNA, the CDR3 is TGCAGTGCTAGGCTGGCAGGGAACCCGTATGGCTACACCTTC. The encoded protein is CSARLAGNPYGYTF.

The chain couples TRBV29-1 to TRBJ2-5; 7 nucleotides match TRBD1. Looked up from germline, CDR1 is SQVTM and CDR2 is ANQGSEA. Trimming at V came to 8 bases and at J to 2 bases, leaving 8 bases not matched to a gene. There are 13 residues in the CDR3. The CDR3 nucleotides read TGCAGCTCCACAGGGGAACTACAAGAGACCCAGTACTTC. It codes for CSSTGELQETQYF.

This clonotype was recorded a few times. The chain employs TRBV6-1 and TRBJ2-7; TRBD1 agrees at 7 bases. Germline CDR1 and CDR2: MNHNS and SASEGT. CDR3 length: 17 residues. V shed 6 bases and J 0 bases; nucleotides not matched to a gene: 14. CDR3 sequence reads: CASRREQGLGSSYEQYF. The CDR3 nucleotides read TGTGCCAGCAGGAGGGAACAGGGGCTGGGAAGCTCCTACGAGCAGTACTTC.

The sample holds a few counts of this clonotype. The chain carries TRBV28 and TRBJ1-5; D is ambiguous. The CDR3 runs to 16 residues. V shed 6 bases and J shed 0 bases, with 15 bases lying between them. Germline V gives CDR1 MDHEN, CDR2 SYDVKM. In nucleotides, the CDR3 is TGTGCCAGCAGCTCCGATCAGGCTTATAGCAATCAGCCCCAGCATTTT. This encodes CASSSDQAYSNQPQHF. The full variable domain, completed using reference TRBV28 and TRBJ1-5, is DVKVTQSSRYLVKRTGEKVFLECVQDMDHENMFWYRQDPGLGLRLIYFSYDVKMKEKGDIPEGYSVSREKKERFSLILESASTNQTSMYLCASSSDQAYSNQPQHFGDGTRLSIL.

The chain combines TRBV28 with TRBJ2-3; D remains unclear. V lost 4 bases and J lost 2, with 22 bases in between. CDR3 length: 18 residues. From germline, CDR1 is MDHEN and CDR2 SYDVKM. The CDR3 sequence: CASSSRLNGHGPTDTQYF. The CDR3 DNA reads as TGTGCCAGCAGTTCTCGGCTCAACGGCCACGGACCCACAGATACGCAGTATTTT.

This clonotype was seen more than once but under ten times. The chain carries TRBV2 and TRBJ1-6; D gene uncertain. Germline V gives CDR1 SNHLY, CDR2 FYNNEI. V was shortened by 6 bases and J by 2 bases, with 11 bases between the two germline ends. The CDR3 has 15 residues. CDR3 bases: TGTGCCAGCAGAGCAGAGGGAACCTATAATTCACCCCTCCACTTT. Protein sequence: CASRAEGTYNSPLHF. Complete variable domain (other parts from reference TRBV2 and TRBJ1-6): EPEVTQTPSHQVTQMGQEVILRCVPISNHLYFYWYRQILGQKVEFLVSFYNNEISEKSEIFDDQFSVERPDGSNFTLKIRSTKLEDSAMYFCASRAEGTYNSPLHFGNGTRLTVT.

The chain uses TRBV9 and TRBJ2-1, with TRBD2 matching over 10 bases. There are 14 residues in the CDR3. Trimming took 3 bases from V and 8 from J; bases not matched to a gene: 5. CDR1 SGDLS and CDR2 YYNGEE come from the germline V gene. CDR3 residues: CASSAAGGPDEQFF. CDR3 nucleotide sequence: TGTGCCAGCAGCGCAGCGGGAGGGCCGGATGAGCAGTTCTTC.